This T cell receptor beta chain is from a study of blood T cell repertoires in COVID-19. For the study at large: Collection of acute and convalescent COVID-19 samples took place in the United States, Italy and Spain. T cells, B-cell-depleted T cells, or PBMCs provided the cDNA or gDNA that served as material.

V gave up 3 bases and J gave up 4 bases; unmatched junction bases: 11. CDR1 is MRHNA and CDR2 is SNTAGT in the germline V gene. The CDR3 has 16 amino acids. In the authors' methods: It was from reference gene primer amplification that nucleated cell counts were estimated. Clones were read by immunoSEQ multiplex PCR, and TCRdb kept only the in-frame ones, dropping some. From that table come the V and J calls and clone size; the DNA was used to work out D and trimming. The data hold more than 250,000 clones, with 75% to 85% observed a single time. The receptor comes from a man aged 50 to 60 with active or convalescent COVID-19. The rearrangement links TRBV6-4 to TRBJ1-2; 7 nucleotides match TRBD1. Sequencing was performed on peripheral blood. The CDR3, as DNA: TGTGCCAGCAGTGAGCAGGGGGGCGGAAGCCTCTATGGCTACACCTTC. It yields the protein CASSEQGGGSLYGYTF.